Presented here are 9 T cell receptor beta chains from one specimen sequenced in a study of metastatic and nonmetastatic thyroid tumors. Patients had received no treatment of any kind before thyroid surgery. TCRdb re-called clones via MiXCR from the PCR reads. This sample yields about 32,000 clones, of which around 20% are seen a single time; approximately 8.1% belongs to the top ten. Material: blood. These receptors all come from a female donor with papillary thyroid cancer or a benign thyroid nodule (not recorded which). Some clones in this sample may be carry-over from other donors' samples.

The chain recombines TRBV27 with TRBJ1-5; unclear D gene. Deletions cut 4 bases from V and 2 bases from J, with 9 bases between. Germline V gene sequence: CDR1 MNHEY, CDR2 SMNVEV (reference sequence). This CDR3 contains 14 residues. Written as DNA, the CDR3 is TGTGCCAGCAGTTCCTCTTTTGGCAATCAGCCCCAGCATTTT. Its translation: CASSSSFGNQPQHF.

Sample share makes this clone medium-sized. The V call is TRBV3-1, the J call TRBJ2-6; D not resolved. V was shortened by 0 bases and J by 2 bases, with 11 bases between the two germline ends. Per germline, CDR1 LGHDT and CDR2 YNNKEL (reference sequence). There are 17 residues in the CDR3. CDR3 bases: TGTGCCAGCAGCCAAGATACAAGTGACACTGGGGCCAACGTCCTGACTTTC. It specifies CASSQDTSDTGANVLTF. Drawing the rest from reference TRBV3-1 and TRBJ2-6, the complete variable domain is DTAVSQTPKYLVTQMGNDKSIKCEQNLGHDTMYWYKQDSKKFLKIMFSYNNKELIINETVPNRFSPKSPDKAHLNLHINSLELGDSAVYFCASSQDTSDTGANVLTFGAGSRLTVL.

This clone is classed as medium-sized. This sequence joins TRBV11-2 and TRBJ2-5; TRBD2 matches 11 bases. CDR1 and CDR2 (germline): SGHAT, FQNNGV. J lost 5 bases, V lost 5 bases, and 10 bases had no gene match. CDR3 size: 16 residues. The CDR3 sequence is CASSPYSGGAGETQYF. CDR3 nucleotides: TGTGCCAGCAGCCCGTATAGCGGGGGGGCCGGGGAGACCCAGTACTTC.

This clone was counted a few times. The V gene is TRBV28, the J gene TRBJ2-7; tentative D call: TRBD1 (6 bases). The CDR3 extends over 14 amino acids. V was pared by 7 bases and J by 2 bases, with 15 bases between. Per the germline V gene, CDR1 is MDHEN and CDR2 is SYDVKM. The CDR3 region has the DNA TGTGCCAGCAAAACGGACAGCAAAGCCTACGAGCAGTACTTC. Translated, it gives CASKTDSKAYEQYF. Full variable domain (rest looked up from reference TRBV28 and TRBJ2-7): DVKVTQSSRYLVKRTGEKVFLECVQDMDHENMFWYRQDPGLGLRLIYFSYDVKMKEKGDIPEGYSVSREKKERFSLILESASTNQTSMYLCASKTDSKAYEQYFGPGTRLTVT.

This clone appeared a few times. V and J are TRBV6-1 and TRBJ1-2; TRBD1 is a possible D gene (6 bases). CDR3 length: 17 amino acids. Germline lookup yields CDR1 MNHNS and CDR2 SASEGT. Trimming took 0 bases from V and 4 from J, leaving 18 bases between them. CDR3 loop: CASSEAGSGGHVYGYTF. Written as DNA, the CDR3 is TGTGCCAGCAGTGAAGCCGGGAGTGGGGGGCACGTCTATGGCTACACCTTC.

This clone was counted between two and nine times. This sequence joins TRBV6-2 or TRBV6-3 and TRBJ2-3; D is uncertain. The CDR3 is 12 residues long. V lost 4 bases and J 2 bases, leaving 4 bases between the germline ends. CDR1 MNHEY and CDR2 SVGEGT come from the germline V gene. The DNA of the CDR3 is TGTGCCAGCAGTTCTGACACAGATACGCAGTATTTT. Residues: CASSSDTDTQYF.

The CDR3 sequence: CASSPSTGIGEYGYTF. The CDR3 DNA follows: TGTGCCAGCAGTCCCTCTACAGGGATCGGAGAATATGGCTACACCTTC. This sequence joins TRBV6-1 and TRBJ1-2; perhaps TRBD1 as D (6 bases). With 5 bases removed from V and 5 bases from J, the gap between germline ends came to 21 bases. Germline CDR1 and CDR2: MNHNS and SASEGT. The CDR3 has 16 residues.

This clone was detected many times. The CDR3: CSASRSSGNSHIQYF. CDR3 DNA sequence: TGCAGTGCTAGTAGAAGTAGCGGGAACAGTCACATTCAGTACTTC. The chain uses TRBV20-1 and TRBJ2-4; 8 bases are a match to TRBD2. The CDR3 covers 15 residues. CDR1 DFQATT and CDR2 SNEGSKA come from the germline V gene (reference sequence). The trim removed 3 bases at V and 8 bases at J, leaving 12 bases unmatched.

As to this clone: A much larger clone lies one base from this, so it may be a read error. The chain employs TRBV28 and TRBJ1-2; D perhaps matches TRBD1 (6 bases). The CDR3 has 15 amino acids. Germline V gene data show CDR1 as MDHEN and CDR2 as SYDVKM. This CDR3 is CAGSPGGRTRYGYTF. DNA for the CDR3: TGTGCCGGCAGCCCTGGGGGCAGAACCCGGTATGGCTACACCTTC.